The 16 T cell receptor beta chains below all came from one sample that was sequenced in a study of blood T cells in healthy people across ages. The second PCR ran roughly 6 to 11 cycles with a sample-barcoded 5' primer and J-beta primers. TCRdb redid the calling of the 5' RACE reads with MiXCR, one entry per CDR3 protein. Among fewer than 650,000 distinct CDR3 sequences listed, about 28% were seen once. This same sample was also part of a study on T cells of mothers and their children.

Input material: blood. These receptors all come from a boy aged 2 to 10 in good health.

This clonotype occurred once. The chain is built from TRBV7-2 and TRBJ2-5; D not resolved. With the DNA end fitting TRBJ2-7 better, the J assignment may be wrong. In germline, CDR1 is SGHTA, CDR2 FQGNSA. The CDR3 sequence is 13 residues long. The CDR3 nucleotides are TGTGCCAGCAGCCCAGGAATCGGCTACGAGCAGTACTTC. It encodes CASSPGIGYEQYF.

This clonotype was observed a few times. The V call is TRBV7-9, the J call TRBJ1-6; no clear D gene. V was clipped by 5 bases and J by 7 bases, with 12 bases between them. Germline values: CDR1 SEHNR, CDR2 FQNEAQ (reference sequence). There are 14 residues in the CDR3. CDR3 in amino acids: CASSLELPNSPLHF. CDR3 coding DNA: TGTGCCAGCAGCCTAGAACTCCCAAATTCACCCCTCCACTTT.

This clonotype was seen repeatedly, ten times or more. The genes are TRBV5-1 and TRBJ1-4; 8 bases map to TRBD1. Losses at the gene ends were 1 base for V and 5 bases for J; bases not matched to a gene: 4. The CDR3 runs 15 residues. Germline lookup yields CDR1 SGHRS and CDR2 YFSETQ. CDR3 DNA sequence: TGCGCCAGCAGCTTGTCGACAGGGGAGAATGAAAAACTGTTTTTT. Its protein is CASSLSTGENEKLFF.

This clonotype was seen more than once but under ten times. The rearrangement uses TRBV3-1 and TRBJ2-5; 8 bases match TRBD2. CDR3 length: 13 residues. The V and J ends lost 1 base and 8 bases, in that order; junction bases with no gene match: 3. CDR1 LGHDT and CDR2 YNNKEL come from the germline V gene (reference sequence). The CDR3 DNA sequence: TGTGCCAGCAGCCAAGCGGGGGGGCTAACCCAGTACTTC. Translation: CASSQAGGLTQYF.

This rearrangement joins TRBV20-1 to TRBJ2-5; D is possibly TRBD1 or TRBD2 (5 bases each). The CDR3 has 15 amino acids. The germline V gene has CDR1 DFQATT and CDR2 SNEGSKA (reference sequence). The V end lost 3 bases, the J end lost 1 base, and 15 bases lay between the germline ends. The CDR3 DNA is TGCAGTGCTAGCGGGGACCAATGGATCCAAGAGACCCAGTACTTC. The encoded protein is CSASGDQWIQETQYF.

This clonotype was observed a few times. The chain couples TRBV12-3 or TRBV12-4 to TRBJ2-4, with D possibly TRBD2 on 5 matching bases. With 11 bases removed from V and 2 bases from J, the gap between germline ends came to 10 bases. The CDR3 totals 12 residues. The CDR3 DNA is TGTGCCTCGGGATCAACCAAAAACATTCAGTACTTC. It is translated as CASGSTKNIQYF.

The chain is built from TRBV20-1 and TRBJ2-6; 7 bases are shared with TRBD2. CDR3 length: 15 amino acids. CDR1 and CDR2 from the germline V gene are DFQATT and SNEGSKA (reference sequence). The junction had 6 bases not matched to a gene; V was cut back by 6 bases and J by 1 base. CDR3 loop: CSAGREGSGANVLTF. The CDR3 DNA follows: TGCAGTGCCGGAAGGGAGGGTTCTGGGGCCAACGTCCTGACTTTC.

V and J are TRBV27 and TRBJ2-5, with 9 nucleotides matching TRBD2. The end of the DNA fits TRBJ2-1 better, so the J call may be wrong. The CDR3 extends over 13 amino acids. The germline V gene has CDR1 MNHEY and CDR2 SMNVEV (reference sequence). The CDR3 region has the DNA TGTGCCAGCACCCCTAGCGGGGTTAATGAGCAGTTCTTC. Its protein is CASTPSGVNEQFF.

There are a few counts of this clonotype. The CDR3: CASSQEGRGNIQYF. DNA for the CDR3: TGCGCCAGCAGCCAAGAAGGTCGGGGAAACATTCAGTACTTC. V and J are TRBV4-1 and TRBJ2-4; D might be TRBD2 (5 bases). The CDR3 length is 14 residues. Per the germline V gene, CDR1 is MGHRA and CDR2 is YSYEKL. V was pared by 0 bases and J by 6 bases, with 9 bases between.

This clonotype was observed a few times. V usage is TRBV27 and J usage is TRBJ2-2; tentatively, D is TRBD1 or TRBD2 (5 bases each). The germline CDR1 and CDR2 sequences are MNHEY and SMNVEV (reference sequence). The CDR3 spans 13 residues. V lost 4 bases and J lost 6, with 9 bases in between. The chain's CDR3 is CASSYMGAGELFF. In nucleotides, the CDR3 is TGTGCCAGCAGTTATATGGGGGCCGGGGAGCTGTTTTTT.

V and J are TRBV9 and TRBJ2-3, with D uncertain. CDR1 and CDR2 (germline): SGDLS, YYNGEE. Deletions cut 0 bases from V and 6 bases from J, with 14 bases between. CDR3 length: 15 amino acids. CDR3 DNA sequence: TGTGCCAGCAGCGTAGGCTACGACCCGAAGGATACGCAGTATTTT. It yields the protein CASSVGYDPKDTQYF.

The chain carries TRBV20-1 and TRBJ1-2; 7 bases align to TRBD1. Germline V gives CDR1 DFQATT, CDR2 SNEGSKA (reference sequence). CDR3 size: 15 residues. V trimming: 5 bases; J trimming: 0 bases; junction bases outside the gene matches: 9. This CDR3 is CSAGIWDSTNYGYTF. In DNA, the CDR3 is TGCAGTGCTGGGATATGGGACAGTACTAACTATGGCTACACCTTC.

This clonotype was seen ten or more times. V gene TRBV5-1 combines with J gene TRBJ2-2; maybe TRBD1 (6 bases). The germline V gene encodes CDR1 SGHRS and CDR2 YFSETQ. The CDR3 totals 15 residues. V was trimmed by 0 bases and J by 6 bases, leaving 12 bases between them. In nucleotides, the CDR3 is TGCGCCAGCAGCTTGGAGGGGACACCATCCGGGGAGCTGTTTTTT. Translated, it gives CASSLEGTPSGELFF.

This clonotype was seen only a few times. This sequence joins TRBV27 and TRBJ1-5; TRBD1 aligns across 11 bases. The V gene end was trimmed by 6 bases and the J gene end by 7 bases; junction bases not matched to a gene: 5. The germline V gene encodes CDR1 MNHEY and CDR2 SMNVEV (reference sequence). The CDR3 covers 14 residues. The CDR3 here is CASSWTGGDQPQHF. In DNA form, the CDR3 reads TGTGCCAGCAGCTGGACAGGGGGCGACCAGCCCCAGCATTTT.

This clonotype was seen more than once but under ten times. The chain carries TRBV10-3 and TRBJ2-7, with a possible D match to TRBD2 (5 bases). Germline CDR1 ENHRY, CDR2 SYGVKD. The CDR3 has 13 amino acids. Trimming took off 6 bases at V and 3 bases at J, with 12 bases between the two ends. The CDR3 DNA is TGTGCCATCAGCGAACAACTAGGCTACGAGCAGTACTTC. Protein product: CAISEQLGYEQYF.

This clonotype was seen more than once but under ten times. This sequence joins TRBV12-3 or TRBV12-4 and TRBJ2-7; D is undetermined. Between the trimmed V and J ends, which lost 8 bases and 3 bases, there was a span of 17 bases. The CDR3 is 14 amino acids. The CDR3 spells CASSPDRIFYEQYF. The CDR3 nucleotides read TGTGCCAGCTCCCCGGACCGCATATTCTACGAGCAGTACTTC.